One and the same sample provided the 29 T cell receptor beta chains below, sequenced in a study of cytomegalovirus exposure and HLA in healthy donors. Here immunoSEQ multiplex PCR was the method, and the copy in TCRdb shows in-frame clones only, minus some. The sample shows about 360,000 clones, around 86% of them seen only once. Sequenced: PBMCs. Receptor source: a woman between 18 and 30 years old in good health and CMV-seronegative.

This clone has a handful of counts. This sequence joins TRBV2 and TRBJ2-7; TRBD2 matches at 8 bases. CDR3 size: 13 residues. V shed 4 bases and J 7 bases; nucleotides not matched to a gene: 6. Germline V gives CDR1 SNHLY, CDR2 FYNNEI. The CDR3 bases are TGTGCCAGCAGTGGCGGACTAGCTCGGGAGCAGTACTTC. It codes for CASSGGLAREQYF.

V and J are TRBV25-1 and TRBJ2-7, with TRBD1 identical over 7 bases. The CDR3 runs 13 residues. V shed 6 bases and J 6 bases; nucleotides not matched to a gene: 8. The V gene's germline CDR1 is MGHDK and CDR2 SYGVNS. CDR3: CASRDRALGEQYF. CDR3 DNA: TGTGCCAGCAGAGACAGGGCCCTGGGCGAGCAGTACTTC.

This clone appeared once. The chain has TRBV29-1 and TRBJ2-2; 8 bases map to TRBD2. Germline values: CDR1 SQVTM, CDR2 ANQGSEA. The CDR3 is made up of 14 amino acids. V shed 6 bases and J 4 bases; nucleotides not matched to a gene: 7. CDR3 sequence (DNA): TGCAGCGTGAGCGGGAGATTTAGCACCGGGGAGCTGTTTTTT. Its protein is CSVSGRFSTGELFF.

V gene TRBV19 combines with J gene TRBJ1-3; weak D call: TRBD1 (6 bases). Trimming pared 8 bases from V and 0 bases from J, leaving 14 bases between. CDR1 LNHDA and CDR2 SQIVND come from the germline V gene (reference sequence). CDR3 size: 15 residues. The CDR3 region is CASGRQAGSGNTIYF. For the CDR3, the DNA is TGTGCCAGTGGCCGACAGGCGGGCTCTGGAAACACCATATATTTT.

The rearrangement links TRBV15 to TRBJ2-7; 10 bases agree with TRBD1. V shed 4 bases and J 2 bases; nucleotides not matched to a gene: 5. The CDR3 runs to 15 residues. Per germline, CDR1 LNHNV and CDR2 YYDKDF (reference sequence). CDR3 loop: CATSISGTGAYEQYF. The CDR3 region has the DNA TGTGCCACCAGCATCTCCGGGACAGGGGCCTACGAGCAGTACTTC.

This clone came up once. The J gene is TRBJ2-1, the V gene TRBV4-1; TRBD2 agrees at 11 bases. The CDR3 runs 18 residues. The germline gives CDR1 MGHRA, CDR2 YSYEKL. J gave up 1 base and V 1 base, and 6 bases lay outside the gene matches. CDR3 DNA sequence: TGCGCCAGCAGCCAAGGTCTAGCGGGGGGATTGTCCTACAATGAGCAGTTCTTC. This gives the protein CASSQGLAGGLSYNEQFF.

CDR3 nucleotide sequence: TGCGCCAGCAGCTTGGGCCTAGCGGGAGCGACCTACAATGAGCAGTTCTTC. Protein: CASSLGLAGATYNEQFF. The V and J genes are TRBV5-1 and TRBJ2-1; 10 positions match TRBD2. The CDR3 is made up of 17 amino acids. Germline loops: CDR1 SGHRS, CDR2 YFSETQ. The V gene end was trimmed by 0 bases and the J gene end by 2 bases; junction bases not matched to a gene: 5.

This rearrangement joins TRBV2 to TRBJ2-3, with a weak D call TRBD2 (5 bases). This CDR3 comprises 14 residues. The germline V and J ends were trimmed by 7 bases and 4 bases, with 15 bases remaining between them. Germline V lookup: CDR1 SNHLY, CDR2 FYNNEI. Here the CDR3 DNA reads TGTGCCAGCAAGGGTCTAGCCCCCCCAGATACGCAGTATTTT. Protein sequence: CASKGLAPPDTQYF.

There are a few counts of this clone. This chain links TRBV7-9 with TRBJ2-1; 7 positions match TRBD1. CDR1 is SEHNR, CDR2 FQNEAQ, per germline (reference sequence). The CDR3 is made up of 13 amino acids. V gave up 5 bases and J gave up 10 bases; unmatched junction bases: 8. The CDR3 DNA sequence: TGTGCCAGCAGCCACCGACAGGGCCCCGAGCAGTTCTTC. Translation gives CASSHRQGPEQFF.

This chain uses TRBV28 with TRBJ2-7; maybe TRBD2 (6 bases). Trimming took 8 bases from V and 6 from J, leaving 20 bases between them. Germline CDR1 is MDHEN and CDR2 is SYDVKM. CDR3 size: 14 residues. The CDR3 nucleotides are TGTGCCAGCCAAGGGAGGCAGGGAGGTAGCGAGCAGTACTTC. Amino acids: CASQGRQGGSEQYF.

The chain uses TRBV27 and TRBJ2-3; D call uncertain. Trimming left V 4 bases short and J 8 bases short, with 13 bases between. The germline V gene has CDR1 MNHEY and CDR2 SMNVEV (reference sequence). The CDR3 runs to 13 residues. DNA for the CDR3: TGTGCCAGCAGTTCCTACGAAGGCGGTACGCAGTATTTT. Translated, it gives CASSSYEGGTQYF.

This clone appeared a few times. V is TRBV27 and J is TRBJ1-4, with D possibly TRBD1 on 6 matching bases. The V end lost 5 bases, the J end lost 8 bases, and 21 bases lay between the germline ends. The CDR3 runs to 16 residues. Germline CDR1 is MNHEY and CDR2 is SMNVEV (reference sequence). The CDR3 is CASSAPTGRDREKLFF. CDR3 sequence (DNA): TGTGCCAGCAGTGCCCCCACAGGGAGAGATCGAGAAAAACTGTTTTTT.

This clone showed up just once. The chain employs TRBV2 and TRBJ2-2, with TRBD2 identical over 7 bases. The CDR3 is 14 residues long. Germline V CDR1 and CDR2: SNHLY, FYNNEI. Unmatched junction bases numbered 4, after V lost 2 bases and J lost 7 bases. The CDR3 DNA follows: TGTGCCAGCAGTGAACAAACGGGGGGCGGGGAGCTGTTTTTT. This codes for CASSEQTGGGELFF.

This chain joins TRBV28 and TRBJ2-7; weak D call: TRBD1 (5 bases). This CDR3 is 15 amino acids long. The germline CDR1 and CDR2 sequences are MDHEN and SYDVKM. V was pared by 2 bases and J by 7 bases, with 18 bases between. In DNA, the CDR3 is TGTGCCAGCAGTTTAGGGGCAGGGTTGTCGCGGGAGCAGTACTTC. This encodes CASSLGAGLSREQYF.

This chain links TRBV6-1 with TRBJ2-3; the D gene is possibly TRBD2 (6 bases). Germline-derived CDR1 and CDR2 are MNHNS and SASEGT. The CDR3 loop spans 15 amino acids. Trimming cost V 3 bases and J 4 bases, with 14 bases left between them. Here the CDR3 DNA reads TGTGCCAGCAGTGAGAGGGTGGGGGAGGCAGATACGCAGTATTTT. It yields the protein CASSERVGEADTQYF.

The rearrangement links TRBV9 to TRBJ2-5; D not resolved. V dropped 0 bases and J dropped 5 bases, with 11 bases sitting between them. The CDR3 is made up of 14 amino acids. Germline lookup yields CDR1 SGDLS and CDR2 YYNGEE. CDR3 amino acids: CASSVASREETQYF. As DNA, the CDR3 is TGTGCCAGCAGCGTAGCATCAAGAGAGGAGACCCAGTACTTC. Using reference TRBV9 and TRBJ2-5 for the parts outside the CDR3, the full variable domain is DSGVTQTPKHLITATGQRVTLRCSPRSGDLSVYWYQQSLDQGLQFLIQYYNGEERAKGNILERFSAQQFPDLHSELNLSSLELGDSALYFCASSVASREETQYFGPGTRLLVL.

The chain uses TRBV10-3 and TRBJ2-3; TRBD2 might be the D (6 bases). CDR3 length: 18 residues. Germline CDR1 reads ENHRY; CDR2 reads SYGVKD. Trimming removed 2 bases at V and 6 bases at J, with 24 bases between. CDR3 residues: CAISEPSRGPSAWDTQYF. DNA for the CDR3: TGTGCCATCAGTGAGCCTTCGCGAGGGCCTAGCGCCTGGGATACGCAGTATTTT.

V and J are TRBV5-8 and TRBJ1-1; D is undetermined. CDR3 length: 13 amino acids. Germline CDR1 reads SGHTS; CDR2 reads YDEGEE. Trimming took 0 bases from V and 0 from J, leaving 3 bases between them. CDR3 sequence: CASSLALNTEAFF. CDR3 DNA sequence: TGTGCCAGCAGCTTGGCCTTGAACACTGAAGCTTTCTTT.

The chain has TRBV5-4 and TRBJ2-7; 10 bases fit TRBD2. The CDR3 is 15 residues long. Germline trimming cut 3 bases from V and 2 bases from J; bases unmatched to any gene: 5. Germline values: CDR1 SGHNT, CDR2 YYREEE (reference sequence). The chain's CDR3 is CASSSPGLAAYEQYF. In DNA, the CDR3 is TGTGCCAGCAGCTCACCCGGACTAGCGGCCTACGAGCAGTACTTC. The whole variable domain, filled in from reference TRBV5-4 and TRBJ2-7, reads ETGVTQSPTHLIKTRGQQVTLRCSSQSGHNTVSWYQQALGQGPQFIFQYYREEENGRGNFPPRFSGLQFPNYSSELNVNALELDDSALYLCASSSPGLAAYEQYFGPGTRLTVT.

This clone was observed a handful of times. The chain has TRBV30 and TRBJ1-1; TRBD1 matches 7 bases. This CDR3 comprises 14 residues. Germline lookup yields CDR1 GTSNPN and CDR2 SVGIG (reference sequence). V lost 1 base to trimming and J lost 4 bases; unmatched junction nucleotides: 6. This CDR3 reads CAWSDTGAVTEAFF. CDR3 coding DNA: TGTGCCTGGAGTGATACAGGGGCAGTCACTGAAGCTTTCTTT.

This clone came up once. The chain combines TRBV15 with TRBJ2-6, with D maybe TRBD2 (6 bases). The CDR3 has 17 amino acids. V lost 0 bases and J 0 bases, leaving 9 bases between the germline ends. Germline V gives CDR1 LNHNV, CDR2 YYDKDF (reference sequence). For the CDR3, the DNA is TGTGCCACCAGCAGAGATCGGGGGAGCTCTGGGGCCAACGTCCTGACTTTC. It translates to CATSRDRGSSGANVLTF.

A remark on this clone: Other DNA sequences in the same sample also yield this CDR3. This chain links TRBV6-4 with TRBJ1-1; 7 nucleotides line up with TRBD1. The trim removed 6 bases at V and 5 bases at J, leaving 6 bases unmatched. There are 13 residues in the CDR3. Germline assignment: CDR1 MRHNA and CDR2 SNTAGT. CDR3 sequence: CASSRGVETEAFF. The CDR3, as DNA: TGTGCCAGCAGCAGGGGGGTAGAGACTGAAGCTTTCTTT.

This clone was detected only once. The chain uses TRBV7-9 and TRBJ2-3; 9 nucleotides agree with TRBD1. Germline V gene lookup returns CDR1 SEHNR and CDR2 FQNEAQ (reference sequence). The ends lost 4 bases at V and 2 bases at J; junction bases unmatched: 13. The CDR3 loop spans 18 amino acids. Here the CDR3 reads CASSSSFTGTGITDTQYF. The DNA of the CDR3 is TGTGCCAGCAGCTCATCATTTACCGGGACAGGGATCACAGATACGCAGTATTTT.

The CDR3 here is CASTPGGEAFF. Written as DNA, the CDR3 is TGTGCCAGCACCCCCGGGGGAGAAGCTTTCTTT. V and J are TRBV5-8 and TRBJ1-1, with D perhaps matching TRBD1 (5 bases). Per germline, CDR1 SGHTS and CDR2 YDEGEE. This CDR3 spans 11 amino acids. Deletions cut 6 bases from V and 8 bases from J, with 11 bases between. Full variable domain (missing parts from reference TRBV5-8 and TRBJ1-1): EAGVTQSPTHLIKTRGQQATLRCSPISGHTSVYWYQQALGLGLQFLLWYDEGEERNRGNFPPRFSGRQFPNYSSELNVNALELEDSALYLCASTPGGEAFFGQGTRLTVV.

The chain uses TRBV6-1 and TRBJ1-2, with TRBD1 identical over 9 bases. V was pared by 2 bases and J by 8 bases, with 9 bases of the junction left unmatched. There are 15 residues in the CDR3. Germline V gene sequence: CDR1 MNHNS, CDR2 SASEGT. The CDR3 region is CASSEFLGTGYGYTF. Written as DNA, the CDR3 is TGTGCCAGCAGTGAATTTCTAGGGACAGGGTACGGCTACACCTTC.

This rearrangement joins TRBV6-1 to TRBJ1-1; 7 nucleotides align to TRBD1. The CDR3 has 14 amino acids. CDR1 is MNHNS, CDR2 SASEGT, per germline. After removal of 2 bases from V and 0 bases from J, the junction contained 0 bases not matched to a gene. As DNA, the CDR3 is TGTGCCAGCAGTGAACAGGGGGTGAACACTGAAGCTTTCTTT. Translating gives CASSEQGVNTEAFF.

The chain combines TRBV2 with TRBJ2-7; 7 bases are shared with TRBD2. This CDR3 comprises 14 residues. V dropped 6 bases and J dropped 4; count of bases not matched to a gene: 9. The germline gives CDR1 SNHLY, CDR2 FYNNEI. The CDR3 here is CASRRGRANYEQYF. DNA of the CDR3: TGTGCCAGCAGGAGAGGGAGGGCCAATTACGAGCAGTACTTC.

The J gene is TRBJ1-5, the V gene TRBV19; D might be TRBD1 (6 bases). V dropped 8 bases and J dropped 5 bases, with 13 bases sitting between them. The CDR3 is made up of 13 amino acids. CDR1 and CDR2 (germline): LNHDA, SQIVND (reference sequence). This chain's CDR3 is CASLRDTDQPQHF. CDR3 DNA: TGTGCCAGTCTTCGGGACACTGATCAGCCCCAGCATTTT.

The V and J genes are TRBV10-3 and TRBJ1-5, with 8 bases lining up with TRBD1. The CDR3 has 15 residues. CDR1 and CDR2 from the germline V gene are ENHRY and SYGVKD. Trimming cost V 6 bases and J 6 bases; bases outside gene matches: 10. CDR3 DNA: TGTGCCATCAGCTTGACAGGGGCGAGGAGTCAGCCCCAGCATTTT. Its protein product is CAISLTGARSQPQHF.